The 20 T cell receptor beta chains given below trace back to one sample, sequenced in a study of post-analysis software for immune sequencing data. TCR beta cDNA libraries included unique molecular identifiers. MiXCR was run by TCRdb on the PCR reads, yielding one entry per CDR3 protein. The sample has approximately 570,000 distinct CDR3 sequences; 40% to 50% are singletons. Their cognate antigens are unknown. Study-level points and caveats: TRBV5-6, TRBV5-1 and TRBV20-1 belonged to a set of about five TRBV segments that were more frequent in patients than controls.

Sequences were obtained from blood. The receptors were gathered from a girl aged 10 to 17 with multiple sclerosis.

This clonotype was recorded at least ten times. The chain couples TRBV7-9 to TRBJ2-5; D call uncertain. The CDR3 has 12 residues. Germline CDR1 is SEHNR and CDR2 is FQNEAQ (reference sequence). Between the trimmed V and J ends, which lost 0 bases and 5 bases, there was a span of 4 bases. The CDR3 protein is CASSLAVETQYF. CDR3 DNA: TGTGCCAGCAGCTTAGCGGTGGAGACCCAGTACTTC.

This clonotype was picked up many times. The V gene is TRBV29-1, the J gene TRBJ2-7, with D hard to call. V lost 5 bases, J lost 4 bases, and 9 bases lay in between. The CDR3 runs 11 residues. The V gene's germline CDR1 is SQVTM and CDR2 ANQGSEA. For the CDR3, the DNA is TGCAGCGTTATGGACGGATACGAGCAGTACTTC. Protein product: CSVMDGYEQYF.

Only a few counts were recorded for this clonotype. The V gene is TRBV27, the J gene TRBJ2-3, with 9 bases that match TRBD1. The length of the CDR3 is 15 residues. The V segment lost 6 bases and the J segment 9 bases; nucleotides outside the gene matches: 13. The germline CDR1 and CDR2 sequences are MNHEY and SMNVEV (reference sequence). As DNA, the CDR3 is TGTGCCAGCAGCCCAGGACAGGGGCCAGCTAGGACGCAGTATTTT. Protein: CASSPGQGPARTQYF.

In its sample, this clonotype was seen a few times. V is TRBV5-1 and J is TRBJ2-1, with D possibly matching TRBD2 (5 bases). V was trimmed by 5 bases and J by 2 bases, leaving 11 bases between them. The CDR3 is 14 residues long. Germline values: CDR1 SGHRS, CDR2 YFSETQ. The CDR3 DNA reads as TGCGCCAGCAGGGGATCGGGGACCTACAATGAGCAGTTCTTC. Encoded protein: CASRGSGTYNEQFF.

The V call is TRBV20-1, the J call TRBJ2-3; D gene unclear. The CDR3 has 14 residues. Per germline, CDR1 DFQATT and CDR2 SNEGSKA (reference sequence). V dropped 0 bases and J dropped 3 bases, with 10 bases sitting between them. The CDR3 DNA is TGCAGTGCTAGAGACGAGTTGAGAACAGATACGCAGTATTTT. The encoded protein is CSARDELRTDTQYF.

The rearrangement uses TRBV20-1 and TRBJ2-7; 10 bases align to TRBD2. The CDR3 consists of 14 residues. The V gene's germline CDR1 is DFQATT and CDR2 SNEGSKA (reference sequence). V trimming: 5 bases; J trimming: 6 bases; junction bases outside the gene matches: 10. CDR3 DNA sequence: TGCAGTGCTGTTCGGCAGCTAGCGGGAGTCGAGCAGTACTTC. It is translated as CSAVRQLAGVEQYF.

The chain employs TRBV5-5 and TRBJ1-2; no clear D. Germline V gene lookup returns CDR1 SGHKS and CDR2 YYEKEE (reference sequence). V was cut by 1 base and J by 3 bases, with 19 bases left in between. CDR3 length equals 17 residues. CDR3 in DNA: TGTGCCAGCAGCTTGAAGAGGTCGCTGAGCGAGGACTATGGCTACACCTTC. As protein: CASSLKRSLSEDYGYTF.

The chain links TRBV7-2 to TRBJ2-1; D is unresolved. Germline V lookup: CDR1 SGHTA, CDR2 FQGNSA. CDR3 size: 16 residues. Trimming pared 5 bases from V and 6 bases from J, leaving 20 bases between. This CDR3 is CASSRLDGPHLNEQFF. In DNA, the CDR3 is TGTGCCAGCAGCCGACTCGACGGCCCTCACCTCAATGAGCAGTTCTTC.

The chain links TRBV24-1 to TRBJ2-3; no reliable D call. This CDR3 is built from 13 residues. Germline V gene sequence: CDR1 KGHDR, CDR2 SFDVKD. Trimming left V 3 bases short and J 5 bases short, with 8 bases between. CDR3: CATSDGREDTQYF. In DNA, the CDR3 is TGTGCCACCAGTGATGGCCGAGAAGATACGCAGTATTTT.

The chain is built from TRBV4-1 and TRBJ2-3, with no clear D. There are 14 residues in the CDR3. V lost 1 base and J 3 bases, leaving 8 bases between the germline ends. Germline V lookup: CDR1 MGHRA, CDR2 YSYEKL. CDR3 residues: CASSQVLTTDTQYF. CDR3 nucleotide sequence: TGCGCCAGCAGCCAAGTCTTGACTACAGATACGCAGTATTTT.

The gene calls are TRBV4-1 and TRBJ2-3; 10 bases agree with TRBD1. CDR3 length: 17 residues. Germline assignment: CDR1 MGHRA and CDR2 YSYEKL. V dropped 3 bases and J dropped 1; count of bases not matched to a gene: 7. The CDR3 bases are TGCGCCAGCAGCCATGCCGGGACAGGGGACGGCACAGATACGCAGTATTTT. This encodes CASSHAGTGDGTDTQYF.

CDR3 region: CASSALRTGLNTEAFF. The DNA for the CDR3 is TGTGCCAGCAGCGCCCTTCGGACAGGCTTGAACACTGAAGCTTTCTTT. V and J are TRBV6-1 and TRBJ1-1, with 7 positions matching TRBD1. The V gene end was trimmed by 6 bases and the J gene end by 0 bases; junction bases not matched to a gene: 10. Per the germline V gene, CDR1 is MNHNS and CDR2 is SASEGT. This CDR3 spans 16 amino acids.

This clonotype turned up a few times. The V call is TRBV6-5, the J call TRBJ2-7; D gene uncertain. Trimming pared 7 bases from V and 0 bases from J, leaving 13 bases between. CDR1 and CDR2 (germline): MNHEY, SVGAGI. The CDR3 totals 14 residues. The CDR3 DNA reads TGTGCCAGCACCGACTCCACGAGCTCCTACGAGCAGTACTTC. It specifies CASTDSTSSYEQYF.

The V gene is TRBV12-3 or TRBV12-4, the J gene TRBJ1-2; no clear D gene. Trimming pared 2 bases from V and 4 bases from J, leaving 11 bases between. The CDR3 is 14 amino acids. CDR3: CASSLMAFSYGYTF. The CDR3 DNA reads TGTGCCAGCAGTTTAATGGCATTTAGCTATGGCTACACCTTC.

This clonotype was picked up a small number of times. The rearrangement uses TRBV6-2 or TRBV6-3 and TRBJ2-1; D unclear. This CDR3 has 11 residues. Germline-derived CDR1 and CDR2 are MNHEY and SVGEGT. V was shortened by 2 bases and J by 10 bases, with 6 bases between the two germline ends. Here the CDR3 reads CASSYTREQFF. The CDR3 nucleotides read TGTGCCAGCAGTTACACGAGGGAGCAGTTCTTC.

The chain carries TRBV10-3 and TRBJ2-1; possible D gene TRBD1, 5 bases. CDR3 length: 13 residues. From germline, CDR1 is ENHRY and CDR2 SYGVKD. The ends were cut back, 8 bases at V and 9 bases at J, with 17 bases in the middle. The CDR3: CAIGAARGSEQFF. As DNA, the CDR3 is TGTGCCATCGGAGCAGCAAGGGGTAGTGAGCAGTTCTTC.

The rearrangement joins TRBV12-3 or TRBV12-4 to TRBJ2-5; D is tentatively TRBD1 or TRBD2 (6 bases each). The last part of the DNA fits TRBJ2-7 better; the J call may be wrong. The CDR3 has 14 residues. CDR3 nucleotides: TGTGCCAGCAGTCTGGAGGGGGAAGTGGTCGAGCAGTACTTC. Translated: CASSLEGEVVEQYF.

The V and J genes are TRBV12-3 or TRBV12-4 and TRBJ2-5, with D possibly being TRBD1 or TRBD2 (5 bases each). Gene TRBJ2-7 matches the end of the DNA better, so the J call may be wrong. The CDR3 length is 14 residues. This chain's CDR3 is CASTSGTGQSEQYF. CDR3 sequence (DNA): TGTGCCAGCACCTCCGGGACCGGCCAGAGCGAGCAGTACTTC.

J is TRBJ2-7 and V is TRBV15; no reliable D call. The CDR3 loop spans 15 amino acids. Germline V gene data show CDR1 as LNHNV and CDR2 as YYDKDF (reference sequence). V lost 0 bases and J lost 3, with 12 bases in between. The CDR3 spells CATSRDSLAVYEQYF. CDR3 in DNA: TGTGCCACCAGCAGAGACTCCCTGGCGGTCTACGAGCAGTACTTC.

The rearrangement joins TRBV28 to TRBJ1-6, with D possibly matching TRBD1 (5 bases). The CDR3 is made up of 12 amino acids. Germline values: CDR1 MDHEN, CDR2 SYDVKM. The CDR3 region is CALGHNNSPLHF. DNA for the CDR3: TGTGCGTTAGGACATAATAATTCACCCCTCCACTTT.